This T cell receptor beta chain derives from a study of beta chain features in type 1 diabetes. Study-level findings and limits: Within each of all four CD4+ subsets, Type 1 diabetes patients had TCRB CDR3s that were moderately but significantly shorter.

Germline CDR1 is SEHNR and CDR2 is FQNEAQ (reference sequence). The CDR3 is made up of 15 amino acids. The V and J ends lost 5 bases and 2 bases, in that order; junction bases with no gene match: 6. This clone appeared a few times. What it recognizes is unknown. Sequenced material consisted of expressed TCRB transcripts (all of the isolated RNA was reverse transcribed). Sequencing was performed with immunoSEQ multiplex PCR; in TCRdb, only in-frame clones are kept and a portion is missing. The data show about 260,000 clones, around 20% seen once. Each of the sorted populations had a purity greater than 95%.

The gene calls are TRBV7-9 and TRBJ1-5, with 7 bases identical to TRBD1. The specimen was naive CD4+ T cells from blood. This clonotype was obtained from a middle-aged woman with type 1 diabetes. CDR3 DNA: TGTGCCAGCAGCCCGAGGGGACAGCGCAATCAGCCCCAGCATTTT. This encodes CASSPRGQRNQPQHF.